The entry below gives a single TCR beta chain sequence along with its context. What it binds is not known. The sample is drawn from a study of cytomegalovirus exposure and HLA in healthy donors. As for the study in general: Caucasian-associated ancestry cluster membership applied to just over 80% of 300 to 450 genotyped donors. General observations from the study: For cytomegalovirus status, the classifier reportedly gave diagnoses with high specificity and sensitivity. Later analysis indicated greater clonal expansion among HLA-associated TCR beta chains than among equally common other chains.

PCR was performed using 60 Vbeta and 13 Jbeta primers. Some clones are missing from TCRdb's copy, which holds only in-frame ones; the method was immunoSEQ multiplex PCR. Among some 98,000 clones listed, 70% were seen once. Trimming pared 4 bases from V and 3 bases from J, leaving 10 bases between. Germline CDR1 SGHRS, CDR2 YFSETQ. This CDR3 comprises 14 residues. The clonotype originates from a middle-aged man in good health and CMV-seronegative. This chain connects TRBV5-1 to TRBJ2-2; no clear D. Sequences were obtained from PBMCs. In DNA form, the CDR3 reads TGCGCCAGCAGCGTGAACCCGGACACCGGGGAGCTGTTTTTT. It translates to CASSVNPDTGELFF.